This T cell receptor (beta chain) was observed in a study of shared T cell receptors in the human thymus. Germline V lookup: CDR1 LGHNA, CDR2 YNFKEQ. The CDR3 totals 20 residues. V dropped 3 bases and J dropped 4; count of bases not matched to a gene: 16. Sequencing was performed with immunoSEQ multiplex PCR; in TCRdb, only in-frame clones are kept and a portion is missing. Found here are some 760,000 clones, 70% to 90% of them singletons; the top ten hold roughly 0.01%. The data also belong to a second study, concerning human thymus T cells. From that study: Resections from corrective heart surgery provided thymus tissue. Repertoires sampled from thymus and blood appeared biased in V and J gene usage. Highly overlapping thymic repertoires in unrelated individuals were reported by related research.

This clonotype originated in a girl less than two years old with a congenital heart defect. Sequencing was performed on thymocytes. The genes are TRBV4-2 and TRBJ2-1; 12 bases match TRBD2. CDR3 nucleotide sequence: TGTGCCAGCAGCCAGGGTTCACTAGCGGGGGGCCCCCGGGGGTACAATGAGCAGTTCTTC. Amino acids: CASSQGSLAGGPRGYNEQFF.